This T cell receptor (beta chain) comes out of a study of blood T cell repertoires in COVID-19. Study as a whole: Spain, Italy and the United States supplied samples that represented acute and convalescent COVID-19.

In the original workflow: Reference gene primer amplification gave estimated nucleated cell counts. Profiled with immunoSEQ multiplex PCR; TCRdb holds only in-frame clones, not every one. That table gives V, J and clone size, and the DNA gave D and trimming. The sample includes approximately 190,000 clones, more than 70% of them seen just once. The V gene lost 0 bases and the J gene lost 2 bases, with 5 bases spanning the gap. The CDR3 loop spans 14 amino acids. Germline-derived CDR1 and CDR2 are SGHDT and YYEEEE. The origin of this receptor is a woman between 35 and 50 years old who had recovered from COVID-19. Sequenced material: peripheral blood. The V and J genes are TRBV5-6 and TRBJ1-4; unclear D gene. The DNA of the CDR3 is TGTGCCAGCAGCTTGGTTGGCACTAATGAAAAACTGTTTTTT. It codes for CASSLVGTNEKLFF.